Detailed here is one TCR beta chain. The target antigen is unknown. The data derive from a study of shared clonotypes between healthy human individuals. Findings of the study overall: Unshared clonotypes carried lower generation probabilities than those common to all four donors. Generally, naive subsets came out with larger estimated richness than memory subsets.

V lost 6 bases and J lost 4; bases outside the gene matches: 7. This CDR3 region has 15 residues. Germline CDR1 reads KGHSH; CDR2 reads LQKENI. Each sorted subset replicate got 200 ng genomic DNA, roughly 30,000 genomes. Assay used: immunoSEQ multiplex PCR; TCRdb lists only in-frame clones, some missing. The sample holds about 2.5 million clones; 80% to 95% are singletons and the top ten take 0.37%. The TCR sequence derives from a man aged 18 to 30 in good health. Some clones in this sample may be carry-over from other donors' samples. This rearrangement joins TRBV18 to TRBJ1-4; 8 bases fit TRBD1. Input material: naive CD4+ T cells from PBMCs. The subset is: CD45RA+ positively selected. In nucleotides, the CDR3 is TGTGCCAGCTCCCCTGACAGGGGAGGTAATGAAAAACTGTTTTTT. Translating gives CASSPDRGGNEKLFF.